This is a list of T cell receptor beta chains from one sample in a study of cytomegalovirus exposure and HLA in healthy donors. Generated by immunoSEQ multiplex PCR, the TCRdb table keeps only in-frame clones and is missing some. This sample has about 57,000 clones; 70% to 85% occur once, and the top ten carry about 2.7%. The sample consisted of PBMCs. These receptors came from a woman aged 30 to 39 in good health and CMV-seronegative. CDR3s include the opening cysteine and the closing phenylalanine or tryptophan. A D gene is named only where the DNA matches it firmly. Size is omitted from some rows. Given values are once, few, many or a class for expanded clones.

size	J	V	D	DNA	CDR3
few	TRBJ2-2	TRBV11-3	TRBD1	TGTGCCAGCAGCTTAGTGTCAGGGGGCGGCGGGGAGCTGTTTTTT	CASSLVSGGGGELFF
-	TRBJ1-3	TRBV28	TRBD1	TGTGCCAGCAGTTTAGGGGGACAGTCACACTCTGGAAACACCATATATTTT	CASSLGGQSHSGNTIYF
-	TRBJ1-3	TRBV2	TRBD1	TGTGCCAGCAGACTGGACAGGAGCTCTGGAAACACCATATATTTT	CASRLDRSSGNTIYF
-	TRBJ2-1	TRBV5-6	-	TGTGCCAGCAGCGCATGGACGGCGGGTGACGAGCAGTTCTTC	CASSAWTAGDEQFF
few	TRBJ2-2	TRBV7-2	-	TGTGCCAGCAGCTTAAGGAGACTAGCGAACACCGGGGAGCTGTTTTTT	CASSLRRLANTGELFF
-	TRBJ2-7	TRBV5-6	TRBD1	TGTGCCAGCAGCTGGAGACAGGGGTTCTACGAGCAGTACTTC	CASSWRQGFYEQYF
-	TRBJ1-2	TRBV30	TRBD1	TGTGCCTGGATTCCGGACAGGGTGAATCGAGGCTACACCTTC	CAWIPDRVNRGYTF
-	TRBJ2-4	TRBV19	-	TGTGCCAGTAGTTCGTATCAGGGGCATCAGTACTTC	CASSSYQGHQYF
-	TRBJ1-5	TRBV9	-	TGTGCCAGCAGCGTAGCTCACGGTCAGCCCCAGCATTTT	CASSVAHGQPQHF
-	TRBJ2-3	TRBV6-5	-	TGTGCCAGCAGGGGGGCGGGCACAGATACGCAGTATTTT	CASRGAGTDTQYF
-	TRBJ2-1	TRBV9	-	TGTGCCAGCAGCCTTACCTTTAGCGGCAGCTCCTACAATGAGCAGTTCTTC	CASSLTFSGSSYNEQFF
-	TRBJ2-3	TRBV5-6	TRBD2	TGTGCCAGCAGCTGGGGCAGCGGGAGGTGGGAAGATACGCAGTATTTT	CASSWGSGRWEDTQYF
-	TRBJ2-3	TRBV5-4	TRBD1	TGTGCCAGCAGCCCGGGACAGGGGGAGGATACGCAGTATTTT	CASSPGQGEDTQYF
-	TRBJ1-1	TRBV10-3	TRBD1	TGTGCCATCAGGCCGGACAGGGGAAGCACTGAAGCTTTCTTT	CAIRPDRGSTEAFF
-	TRBJ2-7	TRBV19	-	TGTGCCAGTAGTGACACTTCCTACGAGCAGTACTTC	CASSDTSYEQYF
-	TRBJ2-2	TRBV27	TRBD2	TGTGCCAGCAGTTCGCTAGCGGGGGGCGACACCGGGGAGCTGTTTTTT	CASSSLAGGDTGELFF
once	TRBJ1-5	TRBV19	-	TGTGCCAGTAGTGTTATTAGGGGGTCGGGGCAGCCCCAGCATTTT	CASSVIRGSGQPQHF
-	TRBJ1-5	TRBV27	-	TGTGCCAGCAGCGCCGGGGTTTGGTCTTTCGATAGCAATCAGCCCCAGCATTTT	CASSAGVWSFDSNQPQHF
-	TRBJ2-3	TRBV5-1	TRBD2	TGCGCCAGCAGCTTAAGCGGGGGGCAACAAGATACGCAGTATTTT	CASSLSGGQQDTQYF
few	TRBJ2-1	TRBV5-1	-	TGCGCCAGCAGCTCAAGCGGAGGGTACAATGAGCAGTTCTTC	CASSSSGGYNEQFF
-	TRBJ2-5	TRBV18	-	TGTGCCAGCTCACCTCAGAGCTGGGCGGAGACCCAGTACTTC	CASSPQSWAETQYF
-	TRBJ2-2	TRBV4-3	TRBD2	TGCGCCAGCAGTCTCTTCCGGCGGGCGGGAGATGGGTCCGGGGAGCTGTTTTTT	CASSLFRRAGDGSGELFF
-	TRBJ2-1	TRBV14	-	TGTGCCAGCAGCCAAGATTGGGCGGACTTCTCCTACAATGAGCAGTTCTTC	CASSQDWADFSYNEQFF
-	TRBJ1-5	TRBV29-1	-	TGCAGCGTTGGTCGGGCAGGGGCTCAGCCCCAGCATTTT	CSVGRAGAQPQHF
-	TRBJ2-1	TRBV6-5	-	TGTGCCAGCGGTGGGCAGGGTGAGCAGTTCTTC	CASGGQGEQFF
-	TRBJ2-3	TRBV6-5	TRBD2	TGTGCCAGCAGTTACCTCTCAGCGGGAGCGAGAGATACGCAGTATTTT	CASSYLSAGARDTQYF
-	TRBJ1-3	TRBV6-5	-	TGTGCCAGCGCCTCAAGCGGACCACCTGGAAACACCATATATTTT	CASASSGPPGNTIYF
once	TRBJ1-1	TRBV27	-	TGTGCCAGCATCGTCCAGGACATCCACACTGAAGCTTTCTTT	CASIVQDIHTEAFF
-	TRBJ2-1	TRBV11-2	TRBD2	TGTGCCAGCAGCCCGGGGGGGCTAGAAGGGGGAAGGGTCTACAATGAGCAGTTCTTC	CASSPGGLEGGRVYNEQFF
-	TRBJ1-1	TRBV4-1	-	TGCGCCAGCAGCCAGCGGGACTTATCGAACACTGAAGCTTTCTTT	CASSQRDLSNTEAFF
few	TRBJ1-2	TRBV19	-	TGTGCCAGTAGTGTAAACAGGGAAATCTATGGCTACACCTTC	CASSVNREIYGYTF
-	TRBJ1-1	TRBV11-2	-	TGTGCCAGCAGCTCGGGGGAGTCGGAGGAGAACACTGAAGCTTTCTTT	CASSSGESEENTEAFF
few	TRBJ2-1	TRBV11-3	TRBD2	TGTGCCAGCAGCTTAGGACTAGCGGGGTTAGGTGATGAGCAGTTCTTC	CASSLGLAGLGDEQFF
-	TRBJ2-1	TRBV29-1	-	TGCAGCGTTGAAGATCGGTCTAGGATATATGAGCAGTTCTTC	CSVEDRSRIYEQFF
-	TRBJ2-1	TRBV7-3	TRBD2	TGTGCCAGCAGCTTAAACCTTCGACTAGCGGGAGGGGGCAATGAGCAGTTCTTC	CASSLNLRLAGGGNEQFF
-	TRBJ1-2	TRBV9	TRBD1	TGTGCCAGCAGCGTAGGTTCCCAGGGGGCCCTCTATGGCTACACCTTC	CASSVGSQGALYGYTF
-	TRBJ1-5	TRBV7-2	TRBD1	TGTGCCAGCAGCTTAAACAGGGGTCAGCCCCAGCATTTT	CASSLNRGQPQHF
-	TRBJ2-2	TRBV9	-	TGTGCCAGCAGCGTTGCTAGCGTTACCGGGGAGCTGTTTTTT	CASSVASVTGELFF
-	TRBJ2-2	TRBV19	TRBD1	TGTGCCAGTAGTATGAGGGGACAGGGGAGGAACACCGGGGAGCTGTTTTTT	CASSMRGQGRNTGELFF
-	TRBJ2-2	TRBV2	TRBD2	TGTGCCAGCAGGCCCCAAGCGGGAGGGACGAACACCGGGGAGCTGTTTTTT	CASRPQAGGTNTGELFF
-	TRBJ2-3	TRBV9	TRBD1	TGTGCCAGCAGCGTTCAGGACAGGGGCAGAGAAGGGACGCAGTATTTT	CASSVQDRGREGTQYF
-	TRBJ2-6	TRBV11-3	TRBD1	TGTGCCAGCAGCTCCCGATACCGGGACAGGGGGCGAACTGGGGCCAACGTCCTGACTTTC	CASSSRYRDRGRTGANVLTF
-	TRBJ2-5	TRBV30	-	TGTGCCTGGAGTGTCACTGGAGCCGAGACCCAGTACTTC	CAWSVTGAETQYF
-	TRBJ2-1	TRBV5-1	TRBD2	TGCGCCAGCAGCGCAACTAGCGGGGTTTACAATGAGCAGTTCTTC	CASSATSGVYNEQFF
-	TRBJ2-3	TRBV11-3	-	TGTGCCAGCAGCCCCCCTCTCACAGATACGCAGTATTTT	CASSPPLTDTQYF
-	TRBJ1-5	TRBV23-1	-	TGCGCTAGCAACAACAGGGAGTCGGTCAATCAGCCCCAGCATTTT	CASNNRESVNQPQHF
-	TRBJ1-1	TRBV20-1	TRBD1	TGCAGTGCACCGACAGGGGCCGAAGCTTTCTTT	CSAPTGAEAFF
-	TRBJ2-4	TRBV27	TRBD1	TGTGCCAGCTCGCGACGAGGGGGCGCTGGAAACATTCAGTACTTC	CASSRRGGAGNIQYF
-	TRBJ2-5	TRBV15	-	TGTGCCACCAGCAGGCCCACAGGGCCAACGGGGACCCAGTACTTC	CATSRPTGPTGTQYF
-	TRBJ2-3	TRBV2	-	TGTGCCAGCAGCCCGTTCACAGATACGCAGTATTTT	CASSPFTDTQYF
-	TRBJ2-1	TRBV19	-	TGTGCCAGTAGTACGGGACTTCCGCGCAATGAGCAGTTCTTC	CASSTGLPRNEQFF
-	TRBJ2-1	TRBV7-2	-	TGTGCCAGCAGCTTAGCGCTTAGCTCGGGAGCTGGTCGCTACAATGAGCAGTTCTTC	CASSLALSSGAGRYNEQFF
-	TRBJ2-3	TRBV15	-	TGTGCCACCAGCAGAGATGTAAGGGGAACAGATACGCAGTATTTT	CATSRDVRGTDTQYF
-	TRBJ1-4	TRBV18	-	TGTGCCAGCTCAACACAGGAGTTGCATGGGAATGAAAAACTGTTTTTT	CASSTQELHGNEKLFF